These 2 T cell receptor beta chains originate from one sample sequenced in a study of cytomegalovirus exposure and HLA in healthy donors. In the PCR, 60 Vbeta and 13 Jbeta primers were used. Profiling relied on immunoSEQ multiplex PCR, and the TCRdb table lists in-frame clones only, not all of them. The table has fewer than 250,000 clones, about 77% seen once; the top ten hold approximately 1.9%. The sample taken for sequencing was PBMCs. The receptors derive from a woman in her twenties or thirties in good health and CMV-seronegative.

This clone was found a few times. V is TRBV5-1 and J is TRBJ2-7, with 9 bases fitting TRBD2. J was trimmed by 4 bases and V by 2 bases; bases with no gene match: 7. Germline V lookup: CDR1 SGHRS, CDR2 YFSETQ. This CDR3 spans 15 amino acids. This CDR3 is CASSFSGTSSYEQYF. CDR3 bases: TGCGCCAGCAGCTTTTCCGGGACTAGCAGTTACGAGCAGTACTTC.

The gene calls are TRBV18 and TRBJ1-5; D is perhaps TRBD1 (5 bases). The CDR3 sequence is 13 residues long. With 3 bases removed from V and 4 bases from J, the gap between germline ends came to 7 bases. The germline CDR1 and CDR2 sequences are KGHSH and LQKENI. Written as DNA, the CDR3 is TGTGCCAGCTCACCGACAGCAAATCAGCCCCAGCATTTT. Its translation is CASSPTANQPQHF.